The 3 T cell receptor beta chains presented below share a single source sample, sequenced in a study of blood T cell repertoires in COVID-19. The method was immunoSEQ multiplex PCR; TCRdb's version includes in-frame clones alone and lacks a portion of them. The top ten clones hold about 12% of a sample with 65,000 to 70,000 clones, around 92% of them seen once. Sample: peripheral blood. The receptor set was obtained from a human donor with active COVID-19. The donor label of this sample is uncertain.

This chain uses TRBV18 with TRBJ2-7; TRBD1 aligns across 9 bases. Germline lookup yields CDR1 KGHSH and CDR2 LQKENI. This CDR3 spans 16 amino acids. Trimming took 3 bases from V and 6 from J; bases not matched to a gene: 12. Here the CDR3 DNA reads TGTGCCAGCTCACCCCTACCCGGGACAGGGTCGTCCGAGCAGTACTTC. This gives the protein CASSPLPGTGSSEQYF.

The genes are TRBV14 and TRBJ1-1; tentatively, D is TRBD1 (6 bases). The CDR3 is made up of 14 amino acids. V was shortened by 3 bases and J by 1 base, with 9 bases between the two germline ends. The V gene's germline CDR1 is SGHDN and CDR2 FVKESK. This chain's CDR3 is CASSQTGGNTEAFF. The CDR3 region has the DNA TGTGCCAGCAGCCAGACAGGAGGGAACACTGAAGCTTTCTTT.

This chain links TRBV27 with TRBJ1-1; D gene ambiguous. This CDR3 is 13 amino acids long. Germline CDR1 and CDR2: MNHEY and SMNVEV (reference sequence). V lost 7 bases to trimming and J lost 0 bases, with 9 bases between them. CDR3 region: CASINQVNTEAFF. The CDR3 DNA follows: TGTGCCAGCATTAATCAGGTGAACACTGAAGCTTTCTTT.